The 5 T cell receptor beta chains in this list originate from one sample, sequenced in a study of blood T cell repertoires in COVID-19. Using immunoSEQ multiplex PCR, the repertoire was profiled, and TCRdb retains in-frame clones only, with some absent. The table lists 97,000 or so clones, 84% of them singletons. Sequencing input: peripheral blood. All receptors come from a man in his forties with active or convalescent COVID-19.

The chain employs TRBV10-1 and TRBJ1-5, with no clear D. V was shortened by 6 bases and J by 5 bases, with 14 bases between the two germline ends. The CDR3 spans 14 residues. The germline CDR1 and CDR2 sequences are WNHNN and SYGVQD (reference sequence). The CDR3 region is CASRRPTRYQPQHF. CDR3 in DNA: TGCGCCAGCAGGCGGCCCACCAGATATCAGCCCCAGCATTTT.

V usage is TRBV4-3 and J usage is TRBJ2-6; 7 bases are a match to TRBD1. Germline V gene sequence: CDR1 LGHNA, CDR2 YSLEER. V lost 0 bases and J lost 0; bases outside the gene matches: 8. The CDR3 length is 19 residues. DNA for the CDR3: TGCGCCAGCAGCCAAGAACAGGGGCAAACCCTCTCTGGGGCCAACGTCCTGACTTTC. Its translation is CASSQEQGQTLSGANVLTF.

The chain is built from TRBV30 and TRBJ1-4; a weak D match, TRBD1 (6 bases). Looked up from germline, CDR1 is GTSNPN and CDR2 is SVGIG (reference sequence). The CDR3 is 14 amino acids. Deletions cut 3 bases from V and 8 bases from J, with 16 bases between. The CDR3 DNA follows: TGTGCCTGGAGGCCTCAACAGGGCTGGGAAAAACTGTTTTTT. It encodes CAWRPQQGWEKLFF.

V gene TRBV5-4 combines with J gene TRBJ1-3; 9 nucleotides agree with TRBD1. J gave up 0 bases and V 3 bases, and 7 bases lay outside the gene matches. The germline CDR1 and CDR2 sequences are SGHNT and YYREEE (reference sequence). The length of the CDR3 is 17 residues. The CDR3 bases are TGTGCCAGCAGCTATACAGGGGGCGGAAGCTCTGGAAACACCATATATTTT. It codes for CASSYTGGGSSGNTIYF.

The J gene is TRBJ1-2, the V gene TRBV6-5; 7 bases agree with TRBD1. Germline V gives CDR1 MNHEY, CDR2 SVGAGI. V shed 2 bases and J 6 bases; nucleotides not matched to a gene: 9. The CDR3 spans 15 residues. The CDR3 nucleotides are TGTGCCAGCAGTTACACTAACAGACAGGGAAATGGCTACACCTTC. Its translation is CASSYTNRQGNGYTF.